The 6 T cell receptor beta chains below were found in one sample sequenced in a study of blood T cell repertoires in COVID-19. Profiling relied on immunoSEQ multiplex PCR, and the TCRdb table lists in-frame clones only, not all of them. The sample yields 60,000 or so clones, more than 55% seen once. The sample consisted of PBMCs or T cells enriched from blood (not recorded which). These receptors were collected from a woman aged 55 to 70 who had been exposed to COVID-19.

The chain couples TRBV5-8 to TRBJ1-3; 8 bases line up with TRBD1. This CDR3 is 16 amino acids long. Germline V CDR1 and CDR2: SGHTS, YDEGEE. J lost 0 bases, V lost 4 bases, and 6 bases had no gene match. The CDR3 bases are TGTGCCAGCAGCCTTTGGACAGGGAGCTCTGGAAACACCATATATTTT. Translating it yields CASSLWTGSSGNTIYF.

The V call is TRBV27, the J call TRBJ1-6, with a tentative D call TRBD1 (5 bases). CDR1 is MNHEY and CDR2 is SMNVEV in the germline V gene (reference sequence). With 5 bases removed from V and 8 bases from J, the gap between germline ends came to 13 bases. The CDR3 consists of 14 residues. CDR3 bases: TGTGCCAGCAGTCCCTTGGGGGGGGATTCACCCCTCCACTTT. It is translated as CASSPLGGDSPLHF.

Written as DNA, the CDR3 is TGTGCCAGCAGGGACAGGGAGACTAATGAAAAACTGTTTTTT. Its translation is CASRDRETNEKLFF. The chain has TRBV2 and TRBJ1-4; 8 bases are shared with TRBD1. The CDR3 is 14 amino acids. Germline CDR1 is SNHLY and CDR2 is FYNNEI. V was pared by 6 bases and J by 2 bases, with 2 bases of the junction left unmatched.

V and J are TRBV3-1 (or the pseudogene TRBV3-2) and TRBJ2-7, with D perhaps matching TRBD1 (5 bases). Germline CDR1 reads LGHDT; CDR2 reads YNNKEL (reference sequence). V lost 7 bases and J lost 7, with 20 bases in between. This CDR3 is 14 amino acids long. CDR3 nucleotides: TGTGCCAGCATAGGGGCAGGGAAAAGGGGAGAGCAGTACTTC. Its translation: CASIGAGKRGEQYF.

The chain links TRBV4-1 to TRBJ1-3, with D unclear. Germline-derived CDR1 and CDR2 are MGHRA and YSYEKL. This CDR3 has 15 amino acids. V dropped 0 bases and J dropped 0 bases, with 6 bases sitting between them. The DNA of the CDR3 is TGCGCCAGCAGCCAAGATTCCAGCTCTGGAAACACCATATATTTT. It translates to CASSQDSSSGNTIYF.

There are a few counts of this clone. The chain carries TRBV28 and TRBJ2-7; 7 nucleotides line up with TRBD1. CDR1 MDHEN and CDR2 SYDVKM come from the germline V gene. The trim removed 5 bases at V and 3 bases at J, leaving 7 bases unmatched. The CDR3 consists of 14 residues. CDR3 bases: TGTGCCAGCAGTCCCGGGACAGTGATCTACGAGCAGTACTTC. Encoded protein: CASSPGTVIYEQYF. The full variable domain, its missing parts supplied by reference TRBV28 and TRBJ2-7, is DVKVTQSSRYLVKRTGEKVFLECVQDMDHENMFWYRQDPGLGLRLIYFSYDVKMKEKGDIPEGYSVSREKKERFSLILESASTNQTSMYLCASSPGTVIYEQYFGPGTRLTVT.